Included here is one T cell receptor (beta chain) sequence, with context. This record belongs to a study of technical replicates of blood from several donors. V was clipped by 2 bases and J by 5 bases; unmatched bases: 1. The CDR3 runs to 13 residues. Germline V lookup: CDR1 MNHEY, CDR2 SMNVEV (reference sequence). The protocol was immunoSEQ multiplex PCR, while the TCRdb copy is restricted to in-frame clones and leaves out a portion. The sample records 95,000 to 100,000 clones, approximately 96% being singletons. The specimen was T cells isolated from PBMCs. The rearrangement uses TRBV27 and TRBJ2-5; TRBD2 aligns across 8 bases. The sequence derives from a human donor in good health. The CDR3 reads CASSLAGGETQYF. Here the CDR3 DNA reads TGTGCCAGCAGTTTAGCGGGAGGTGAGACCCAGTACTTC.